This entry lists 6 T cell receptor beta chains sequenced from one sample in a study of blood T cell repertoires in COVID-19. Repertoires were generated with immunoSEQ multiplex PCR, while TCRdb's copy carries only in-frame clones and drops some. The repertoire has 70,000 to 75,000 clones, 80% to 90% of them found once; the top ten carry roughly 20%. The sequencing input was peripheral blood. These receptors all come from an older woman with acute or convalescent COVID-19.

V gene TRBV6-6 combines with J gene TRBJ2-7, with a weak D call TRBD1 (5 bases). The CDR3 covers 12 residues. Trimming shortened V by 5 bases and J by 10 bases, and 15 bases separated the two germline ends. Germline assignment: CDR1 MNHNY and CDR2 SVGAGI (reference sequence). In DNA, the CDR3 is TGTGCCAGCAGTCAGCCCCAAGGGGTCCAGTACTTC. Encoded protein: CASSQPQGVQYF.

The V and J genes are TRBV15 and TRBJ2-5, with a tentative D call TRBD2 (5 bases). Per germline, CDR1 LNHNV and CDR2 YYDKDF (reference sequence). Trimming removed 1 base from V and 5 bases from J, with 20 bases in between. CDR3 length: 17 amino acids. The CDR3 DNA is TGTGCCACCAGCAGAGGAGGCCTAGCACGGATGAAGGAGACCCAGTACTTC. Translation gives CATSRGGLARMKETQYF.

The chain is built from TRBV18 and TRBJ1-6; 8 bases line up with TRBD1. The CDR3 spans 16 residues. The trim removed 5 bases at V and 5 bases at J, leaving 8 bases unmatched. Germline lookup yields CDR1 KGHSH and CDR2 LQKENI. CDR3 sequence reads: CASSSRQGNHNSPLHF. Here the CDR3 DNA reads TGTGCCAGCTCATCTCGACAGGGGAACCATAATTCACCCCTCCACTTT.

The chain links TRBV19 to TRBJ1-2, with D possibly matching TRBD1 (5 bases). The CDR3 covers 17 residues. Germline V gene lookup returns CDR1 LNHDA and CDR2 SQIVND (reference sequence). Trimming took 3 bases from V and 0 from J, leaving 17 bases between them. The CDR3 DNA is TGTGCCAGTAGTATCCCCCCCGGGGGGAGAACTAACTATGGCTACACCTTC. It encodes CASSIPPGGRTNYGYTF.

This chain joins TRBV28 and TRBJ1-1; possibly TRBD1 for D (5 bases). The V and J ends lost 4 bases and 0 bases respectively, with 9 bases between them. Germline V gene data show CDR1 as MDHEN and CDR2 as SYDVKM. CDR3 size: 14 residues. For the CDR3, the DNA is TGTGCCAGCAGTTGGGGGGTCTTGAACACTGAAGCTTTCTTT. It yields the protein CASSWGVLNTEAFF.

The V call is TRBV6-5, the J call TRBJ2-7, with TRBD2 matching 11 bases. The CDR3 totals 13 residues. V lost 7 bases and J lost 2; bases outside the gene matches: 1. Germline CDR1 and CDR2: MNHEY and SVGAGI. CDR3 residues: CASTSGRTYEQYF. The CDR3 DNA is TGTGCCAGCACTAGCGGGAGGACCTACGAGCAGTACTTC.